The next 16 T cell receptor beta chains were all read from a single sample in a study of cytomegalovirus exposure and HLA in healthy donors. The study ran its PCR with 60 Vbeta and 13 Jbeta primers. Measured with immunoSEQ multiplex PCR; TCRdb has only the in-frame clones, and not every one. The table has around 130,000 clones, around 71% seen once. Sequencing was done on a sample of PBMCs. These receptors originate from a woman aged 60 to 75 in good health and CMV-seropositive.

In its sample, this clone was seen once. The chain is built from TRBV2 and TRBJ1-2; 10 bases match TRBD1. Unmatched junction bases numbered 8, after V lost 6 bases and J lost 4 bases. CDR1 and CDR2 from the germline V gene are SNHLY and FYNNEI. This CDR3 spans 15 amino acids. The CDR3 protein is CASSPGTGVIYGYTF. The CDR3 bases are TGTGCCAGCAGCCCCGGGACAGGGGTGATCTATGGCTACACCTTC.

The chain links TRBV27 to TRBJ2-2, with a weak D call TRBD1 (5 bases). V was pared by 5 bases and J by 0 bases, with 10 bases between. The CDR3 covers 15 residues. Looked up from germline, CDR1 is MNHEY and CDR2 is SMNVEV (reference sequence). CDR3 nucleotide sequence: TGTGCCAGCAGTCGGTACAGGTCGAACACCGGGGAGCTGTTTTTT. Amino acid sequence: CASSRYRSNTGELFF.

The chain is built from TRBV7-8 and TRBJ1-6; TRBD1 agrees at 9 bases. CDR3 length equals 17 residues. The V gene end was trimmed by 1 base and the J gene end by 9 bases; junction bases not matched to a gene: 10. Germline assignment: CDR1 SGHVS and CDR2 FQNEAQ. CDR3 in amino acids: CASSLGRSGTGISPLHF. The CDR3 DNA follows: TGTGCCAGCAGCTTAGGACGGTCGGGGACAGGGATTTCACCCCTCCACTTT.

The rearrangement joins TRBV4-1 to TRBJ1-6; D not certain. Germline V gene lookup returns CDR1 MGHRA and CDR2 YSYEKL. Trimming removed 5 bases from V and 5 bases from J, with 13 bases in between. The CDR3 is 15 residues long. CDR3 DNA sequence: TGCGCCAGCAGCGGAGAACGGGTCAATAATTCACCCCTCCACTTT. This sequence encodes CASSGERVNNSPLHF.

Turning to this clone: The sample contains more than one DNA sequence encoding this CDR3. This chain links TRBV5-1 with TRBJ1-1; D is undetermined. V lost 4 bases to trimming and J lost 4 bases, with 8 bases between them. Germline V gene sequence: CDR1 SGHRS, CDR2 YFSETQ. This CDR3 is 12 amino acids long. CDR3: CASSPGGTEAFF. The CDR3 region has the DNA TGCGCCAGCAGCCCGGGAGGCACTGAAGCTTTCTTT.

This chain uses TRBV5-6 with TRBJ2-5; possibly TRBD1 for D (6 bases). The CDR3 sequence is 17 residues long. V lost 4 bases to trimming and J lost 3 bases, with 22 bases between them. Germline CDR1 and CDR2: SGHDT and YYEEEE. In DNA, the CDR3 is TGTGCCAGCAGCATCTTTTACCGGGACAAGGCCGAAGAGACCCAGTACTTC. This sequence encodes CASSIFYRDKAEETQYF.

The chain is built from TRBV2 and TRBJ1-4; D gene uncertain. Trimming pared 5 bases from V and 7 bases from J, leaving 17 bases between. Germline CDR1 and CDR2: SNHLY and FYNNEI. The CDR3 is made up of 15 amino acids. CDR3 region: CASSPPQRTFEKLFF. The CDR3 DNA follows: TGTGCCAGCAGTCCCCCACAAAGGACTTTTGAAAAACTGTTTTTT. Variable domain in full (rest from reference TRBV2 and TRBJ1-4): EPEVTQTPSHQVTQMGQEVILRCVPISNHLYFYWYRQILGQKVEFLVSFYNNEISEKSEIFDDQFSVERPDGSNFTLKIRSTKLEDSAMYFCASSPPQRTFEKLFFGSGTQLSVL.

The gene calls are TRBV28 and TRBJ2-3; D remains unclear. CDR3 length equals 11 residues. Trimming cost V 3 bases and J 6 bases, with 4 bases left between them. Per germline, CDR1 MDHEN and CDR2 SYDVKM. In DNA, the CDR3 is TGTGCCAGCAGTTTCTTCGATACGCAGTATTTT. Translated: CASSFFDTQYF.

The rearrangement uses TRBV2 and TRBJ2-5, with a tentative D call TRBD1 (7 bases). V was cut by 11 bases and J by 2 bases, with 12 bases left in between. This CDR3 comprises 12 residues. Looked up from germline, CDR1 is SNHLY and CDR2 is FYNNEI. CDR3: CAGGTVQETQYF. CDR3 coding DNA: TGTGCCGGAGGGACAGTTCAAGAGACCCAGTACTTC.

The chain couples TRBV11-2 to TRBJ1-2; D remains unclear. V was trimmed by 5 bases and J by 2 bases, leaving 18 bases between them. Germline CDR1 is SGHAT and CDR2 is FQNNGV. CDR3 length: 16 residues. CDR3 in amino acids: CASSHDPAGLNYGYTF. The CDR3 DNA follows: TGTGCCAGCAGCCATGACCCGGCGGGCCTGAACTATGGCTACACCTTC. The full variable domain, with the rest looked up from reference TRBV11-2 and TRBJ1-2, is EAGVAQSPRYKIIEKRQSVAFWCNPISGHATLYWYQQILGQGPKLLIQFQNNGVVDDSQLPKDRFSAERLKGVDSTLKIQPAKLEDSAVYLCASSHDPAGLNYGYTFGSGTRLTVV.

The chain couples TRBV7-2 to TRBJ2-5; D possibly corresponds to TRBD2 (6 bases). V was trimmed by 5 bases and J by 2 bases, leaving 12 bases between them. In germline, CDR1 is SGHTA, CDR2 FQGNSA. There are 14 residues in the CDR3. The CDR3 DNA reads TGTGCCAGCAGCCCCCTAGGGAGGCAAGAGACCCAGTACTTC. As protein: CASSPLGRQETQYF.

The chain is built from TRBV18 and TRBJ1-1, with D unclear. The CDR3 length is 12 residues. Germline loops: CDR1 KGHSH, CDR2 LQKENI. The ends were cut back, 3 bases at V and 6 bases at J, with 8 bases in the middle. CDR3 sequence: CASSPAAAEAFF. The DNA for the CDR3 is TGTGCCAGCTCACCGGCGGCTGCTGAAGCTTTCTTT.

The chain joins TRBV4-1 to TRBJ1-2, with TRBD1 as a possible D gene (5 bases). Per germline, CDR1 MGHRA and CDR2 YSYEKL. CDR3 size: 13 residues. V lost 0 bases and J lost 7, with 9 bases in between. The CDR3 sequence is CASSQEDRPGYTF. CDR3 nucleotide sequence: TGCGCCAGCAGCCAAGAAGACAGACCTGGCTACACCTTC.

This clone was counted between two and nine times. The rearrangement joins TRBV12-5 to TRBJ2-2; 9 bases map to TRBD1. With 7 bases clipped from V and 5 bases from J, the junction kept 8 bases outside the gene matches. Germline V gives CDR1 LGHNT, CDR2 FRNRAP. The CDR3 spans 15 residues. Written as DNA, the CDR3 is TGTGCTAGTGCTTTTGGACAGGGGTTAACCGGGGAGCTGTTTTTT. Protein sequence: CASAFGQGLTGELFF.

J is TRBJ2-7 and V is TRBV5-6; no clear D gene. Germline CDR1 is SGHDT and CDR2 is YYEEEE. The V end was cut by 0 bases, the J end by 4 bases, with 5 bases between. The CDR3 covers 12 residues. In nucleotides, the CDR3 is TGTGCCAGCAGCTTGGCGGAGTACGAGCAGTACTTC. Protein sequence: CASSLAEYEQYF. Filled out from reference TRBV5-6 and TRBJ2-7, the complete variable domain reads DAGVTQSPTHLIKTRGQQVTLRCSPKSGHDTVSWYQQALGQGPQFIFQYYEEEERQRGNFPDRFSGHQFPNYSSELNVNALLLGDSALYLCASSLAEYEQYFGPGTRLTVT.

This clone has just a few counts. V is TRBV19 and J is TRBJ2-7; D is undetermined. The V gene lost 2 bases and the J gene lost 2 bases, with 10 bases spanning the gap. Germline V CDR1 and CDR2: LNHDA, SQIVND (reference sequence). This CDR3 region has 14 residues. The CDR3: CASSIFSGTYEQYF. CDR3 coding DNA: TGTGCCAGTAGTATATTTTCAGGAACCTACGAGCAGTACTTC.